The next 24 T cell receptor beta chains were all read from a single sample in a study of Graves' ophthalmopathy and Graves' hyperthyroidism. TCR beta CDR3 amplification used RNA transcripts. The first round was an RT-PCR with HTBI primers, and the second round was a multiplex PCR. TCRdb re-called the multiplex PCR reads through MiXCR, storing one row per CDR3 protein. Found here are under 250,000 distinct CDR3 sequences, 20% to 25% of them singletons; the top ten hold about 46%. The specimen sequenced was peripheral blood. These receptors were collected from a woman in her forties or fifties with Graves' ophthalmopathy.

This clonotype was counted a single time. The rearrangement uses TRBV7-6 and TRBJ2-7, with 9 bases fitting TRBD2. The DNA end lines up better with TRBJ2-5; the J call may be wrong. The CDR3 loop spans 16 amino acids. Germline lookup yields CDR1 SGHVS and CDR2 FNYEAQ. This chain's CDR3 is CASSLESSGTGETQYF. For the CDR3, the DNA is TGTGCCAGCAGCTTAGAGTCTAGCGGGACCGGGGAGACCCAGTACTTC.

The gene calls are TRBV28 and TRBJ1-2; TRBD1 matches at 12 bases. Looked up from germline, CDR1 is MDHEN and CDR2 is SYDVKM. The CDR3 is made up of 13 amino acids. V lost 11 bases to trimming and J lost 6 bases; unmatched junction nucleotides: 7. CDR3 DNA: TGTGCCCACCCCGGGACAGGGGGCAATGGCTACACCTTC. As protein: CAHPGTGGNGYTF.

The chain employs TRBV12-5 and TRBJ2-5, with 9 nucleotides matching TRBD1. V shed 8 bases, J shed 0 bases, and the junction held 7 bases outside the gene matches. The CDR3 totals 15 residues. From germline, CDR1 is LGHNT and CDR2 FRNRAP. The CDR3 region has the DNA TGTGCTAGTACTTTTGGGACAGGGTACCAAGAGACCCAGTACTTC. Translation gives CASTFGTGYQETQYF.

This clonotype was seen repeatedly, ten times or more. J is TRBJ1-2 and V is TRBV19, with D unclear. The CDR3 spans 16 residues. Trimming left V 7 bases short and J 4 bases short, with 22 bases between. CDR1 and CDR2 (germline): LNHDA, SQIVND (reference sequence). CDR3 protein: CASTSLASFYSYGYTF. CDR3 coding DNA: TGTGCCAGTACTTCCCTTGCGTCCTTCTACTCCTATGGCTACACCTTC.

This clonotype was detected many times. The V and J genes are TRBV29-1 and TRBJ1-2; D is undetermined. Germline values: CDR1 SQVTM, CDR2 ANQGSEA. This CDR3 has 11 amino acids. V was cut by 3 bases and J by 11 bases, with 13 bases left in between. The CDR3 DNA reads TGCAGCGTTGACTGGAATAGGCGGTACACCTTC. The encoded protein is CSVDWNRRYTF.

V gene TRBV27 combines with J gene TRBJ2-7, with TRBD2 identical over 10 bases. CDR3 length equals 14 residues. J was trimmed by 0 bases and V by 8 bases; bases with no gene match: 4. Germline values: CDR1 MNHEY, CDR2 SMNVEV (reference sequence). In DNA, the CDR3 is TGTGCCAGCTCGAGCGGGAGGGCCTCCTACGAGCAGTACTTC. Amino acids: CASSSGRASYEQYF.

This sequence joins TRBV11-2 and TRBJ1-3; 8 nucleotides agree with TRBD1. CDR1 is SGHAT and CDR2 is FQNNGV in the germline V gene. The CDR3 totals 15 residues. The V gene end was trimmed by 5 bases and the J gene end by 0 bases; junction bases not matched to a gene: 3. CDR3 in amino acids: CASSKDRVSGNTIYF. CDR3 DNA sequence: TGTGCCAGCAGCAAGGACAGGGTCTCTGGAAACACCATATATTTT. The full variable domain, in which reference TRBV11-2 and TRBJ1-3 provide the parts outside the CDR3, is EAGVAQSPRYKIIEKRQSVAFWCNPISGHATLYWYQQILGQGPKLLIQFQNNGVVDDSQLPKDRFSAERLKGVDSTLKIQPAKLEDSAVYLCASSKDRVSGNTIYFGEGSWLTVV.

This sequence joins TRBV11-2 and TRBJ2-2; 9 positions agree with TRBD2. Germline V CDR1 and CDR2: SGHAT, FQNNGV. J lost 6 bases, V lost 1 base, and 9 bases had no gene match. The CDR3 is 17 residues long. CDR3 region: CASSLGGVAGEPGELFF. Written as DNA, the CDR3 is TGTGCCAGCAGCTTAGGAGGGGTAGCGGGAGAACCCGGGGAGCTGTTTTTT.

This clonotype was recorded many times. This sequence joins TRBV18 and TRBJ1-2, with D perhaps matching TRBD1 (6 bases). CDR3 length equals 16 residues. Per the germline V gene, CDR1 is KGHSH and CDR2 is LQKENI. Trimming took off 3 bases at V and 0 bases at J, with 14 bases between the two ends. In nucleotides, the CDR3 is TGTGCCAGCTCACCGTTGGCAGGGGAGCCTAACTATGGCTACACCTTC. Residues: CASSPLAGEPNYGYTF.

This sequence joins TRBV27 and TRBJ2-7, with 7 bases identical to TRBD2. Germline trimming cut 6 bases from V and 2 bases from J; bases unmatched to any gene: 10. Germline V gene sequence: CDR1 MNHEY, CDR2 SMNVEV (reference sequence). The CDR3 loop spans 15 amino acids. CDR3 sequence reads: CASRPRLAAPYEQYF. CDR3 DNA sequence: TGTGCCAGCAGACCTCGGCTAGCGGCACCCTACGAGCAGTACTTC.

This clonotype was detected a few times. This rearrangement joins TRBV5-1 to TRBJ1-1; D not certain. The CDR3 is 11 amino acids. Germline loops: CDR1 SGHRS, CDR2 YFSETQ. The ends were cut back, 6 bases at V and 0 bases at J, with 3 bases in the middle. As DNA, the CDR3 is TGCGCCAGCATAATGAACACTGAAGCTTTCTTT. The encoded protein is CASIMNTEAFF.

This clonotype has a count of ten or more. The chain employs TRBV12-5 and TRBJ1-2; D unclear. Germline V gives CDR1 LGHNT, CDR2 FRNRAP. The V end lost 4 bases, the J end lost 4 bases, and 10 bases lay between the germline ends. This CDR3 is built from 13 residues. CDR3: CASGSPEGYGYTF. CDR3 bases: TGTGCTAGTGGTTCGCCCGAGGGCTATGGCTACACCTTC.

Ten or more counts support this clonotype. The chain couples TRBV29-1 to TRBJ2-7; maybe TRBD2 (5 bases). This CDR3 has 13 amino acids. Germline-derived CDR1 and CDR2 are SQVTM and ANQGSEA. V was pared by 5 bases and J by 2 bases, with 13 bases between. This chain's CDR3 is CSVRGIETYEQYF. The CDR3 DNA reads TGCAGCGTTCGGGGTATCGAGACCTACGAGCAGTACTTC.

This clonotype was observed many times. The gene calls are TRBV25-1 and TRBJ1-1, with D possibly TRBD1 on 5 matching bases. The germline gives CDR1 MGHDK, CDR2 SYGVNS. CDR3 size: 14 residues. Trimming pared 1 base from V and 0 bases from J, leaving 6 bases between. The CDR3 DNA reads as TGTGCCAGCAGTGAATGGGGGATGAACACTGAAGCTTTCTTT. It yields the protein CASSEWGMNTEAFF.

This clonotype has a single count. V usage is TRBV7-2 and J usage is TRBJ1-2; D unclear. Trimming took off 1 base at V and 4 bases at J, with 7 bases between the two ends. In germline, CDR1 is SGHTA, CDR2 FQGNSA. The CDR3 runs to 13 residues. The CDR3 protein is CASSLVGSYGYTF. In DNA, the CDR3 is TGTGCCAGCAGCTTAGTCGGGAGCTATGGCTACACCTTC. The entire variable domain, with the rest obtained from reference TRBV7-2 and TRBJ1-2, is as follows: GAGVSQSPSNKVTEKGKDVELRCDPISGHTALYWYRQSLGQGLEFLIYFQGNSAPDKSGLPSDRFSAERTGGSVSTLTIQRTQQEDSAVYLCASSLVGSYGYTFGSGTRLTVV.

This clonotype has a count of ten or more. The CDR3 DNA follows: TGTGCCAGCAGCCAAGATTTTCCGAGCTCCTACGAGCAGTACTTC. Its translation: CASSQDFPSSYEQYF. The V and J genes are TRBV4-2 and TRBJ2-7; D not resolved. The V and J ends lost 0 bases and 0 bases respectively, with 9 bases between them. CDR3 length: 15 amino acids. Germline-derived CDR1 and CDR2 are LGHNA and YNFKEQ.

A word on this clonotype: Just one base apart from a much larger clone, this may be a read error. The chain joins TRBV5-1 to TRBJ2-1, with D possibly TRBD2 on 5 matching bases. The length of the CDR3 is 15 residues. With 0 bases removed from V and 8 bases from J, the gap between germline ends came to 15 bases. Germline V gene data show CDR1 as SGHRS and CDR2 as YFSETQ. The CDR3 region has the DNA TGCGCCAGCAGCTTGGGTGGGAGCAGGTCTGATGAGCAGTTCTTC. Its translation: CASSLGGSRSDEQFF.

This clonotype was counted many times. This sequence joins TRBV28 and TRBJ2-5, with D perhaps TRBD2 (6 bases). CDR1 and CDR2 (germline): MDHEN, SYDVKM. The CDR3 is 16 residues long. V lost 3 bases and J lost 5, with 19 bases in between. CDR3 DNA: TGTGCCAGCAGTTTCGCGGGGACGGACTTCGGGGAGACCCAGTACTTC. It translates to CASSFAGTDFGETQYF.

This clonotype was seen ten or more times. The rearrangement uses TRBV20-1 and TRBJ1-2; 7 bases fit TRBD1. CDR1 is DFQATT, CDR2 SNEGSKA, per germline (reference sequence). The CDR3 has 12 amino acids. With V trimmed by 4 bases and J by 5 bases, 4 bases remained unmatched. The CDR3: CSATPQGYGYTF. CDR3 coding DNA: TGCAGTGCTACTCCACAGGGGTATGGCTACACCTTC.

This clonotype was observed a few times. The V and J genes are TRBV6-2 or TRBV6-3 and TRBJ1-5, with D tentatively TRBD1 (5 bases). Trimming shortened V by 2 bases and J by 6 bases, and 14 bases separated the two germline ends. This CDR3 contains 15 residues. Germline loops: CDR1 MNHEY, CDR2 SVGEGT. The CDR3 DNA reads as TGTGCCAGCAGTTACCGAGGACACGGGGGTCAGCCCCAGCATTTT. It codes for CASSYRGHGGQPQHF.

V is TRBV11-2 and J is TRBJ2-2, with 7 bases fitting TRBD1. V lost 5 bases to trimming and J lost 1 base; unmatched junction nucleotides: 7. The CDR3 totals 16 residues. CDR1 and CDR2 (germline): SGHAT, FQNNGV. Here the CDR3 reads CASSAIGTENTGELFF. The CDR3 DNA reads TGTGCCAGCAGCGCGATAGGGACAGAGAACACCGGGGAGCTGTTTTTT.

This chain joins TRBV4-1 and TRBJ2-7; 10 positions agree with TRBD1. The CDR3 loop spans 19 amino acids. Germline V gives CDR1 MGHRA, CDR2 YSYEKL. J gave up 1 base and V 0 bases, and 12 bases lay outside the gene matches. The CDR3 sequence is CASSQEGRDRGRISYEQYF. The DNA for the CDR3 is TGCGCCAGCAGCCAAGAAGGCCGGGACAGGGGCCGAATATCCTACGAGCAGTACTTC.

This clonotype was observed at least ten times. The chain couples TRBV28 to TRBJ1-2; D gene unclear. CDR1 and CDR2 from the germline V gene are MDHEN and SYDVKM. Trimming shortened V by 2 bases and J by 5 bases, and 9 bases separated the two germline ends. The CDR3 consists of 13 residues. This CDR3 reads CASSLAPIYGYTF. DNA of the CDR3: TGTGCCAGCAGTTTAGCCCCGATTTATGGCTACACCTTC.

On this clonotype: This sequence may be a read error, since a much larger clone differs from it by one base. The chain uses TRBV29-1 and TRBJ2-4; D is ambiguous. V was shortened by 3 bases and J by 10 bases, with 13 bases between the two germline ends. Per germline, CDR1 SQVTM and CDR2 ANQGSEA. The CDR3 totals 12 residues. The CDR3 here is CSVEIPSKIQYF. The DNA of the CDR3 is TGCAGCGTTGAGATCCCCTCAAAGATTCAGTACTTC.